This TCR beta chain was identified during a study of T-cell reconstitution after alpha-beta-depleted transplantation in children. The library targeted TCRbeta and was prepared with unique molecular identifiers. TCRdb fed the PCR reads into MiXCR, producing one record per CDR3 protein. The table shows some 290,000 distinct CDR3 sequences, with approximately 9.6% occurring only once. This clonotype was found a few times. Trimming stripped 5 bases from V and 9 bases from J, with 14 bases between. The CDR3 extends over 13 amino acids. The rearrangement uses TRBV12-3 or TRBV12-4 and TRBJ2-1; D is tentatively TRBD1 or TRBD2 (5 bases each). Specimen: PBMCs from the stem cell graft donor, collected from the stem cell graft. The clonotype was recovered from a human donor who donated a stem cell graft to a child with SCID. CDR3 coding DNA: TGTGCCAGCAGTGGGGGTAGAGGCGGTGAGCAGTTCTTC. Translation: CASSGGRGGEQFF.